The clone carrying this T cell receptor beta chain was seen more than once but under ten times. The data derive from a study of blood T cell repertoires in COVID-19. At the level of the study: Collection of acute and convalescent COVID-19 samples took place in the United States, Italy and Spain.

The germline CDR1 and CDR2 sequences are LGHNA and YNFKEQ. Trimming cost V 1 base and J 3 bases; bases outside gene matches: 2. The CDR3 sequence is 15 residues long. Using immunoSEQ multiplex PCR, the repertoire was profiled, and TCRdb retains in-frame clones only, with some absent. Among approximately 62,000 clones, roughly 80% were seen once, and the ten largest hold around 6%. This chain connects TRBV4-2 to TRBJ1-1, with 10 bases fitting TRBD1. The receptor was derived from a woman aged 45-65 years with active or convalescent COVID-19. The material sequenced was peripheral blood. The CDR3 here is CASSQGGQGYTEAFF. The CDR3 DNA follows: TGTGCCAGCAGCCAAGGGGGACAGGGGTACACTGAAGCTTTCTTT.